This TCR beta chain was identified during a study of shared T cell receptors in the human thymus. Data came from immunoSEQ multiplex PCR; TCRdb stores just in-frame clones and leaves some out. The sample has hundreds of thousands of clones; about 84% are singletons. This sample also belongs to another study, concerning human thymus T cells.

The TCR sequence derives from a boy younger than two with a congenital heart defect. The material sequenced was thymocytes.

The CDR3 loop reads CAIRLAGRLEQFF. The DNA for the CDR3 is TGTGCCATAAGACTAGCGGGAAGGCTTGAGCAGTTCTTC. The chain is built from TRBV2 and TRBJ2-1; 11 bases match TRBD2. The V gene's germline CDR1 is SNHLY and CDR2 FYNNEI. This CDR3 spans 13 amino acids. After removal of 10 bases from V and 9 bases from J, the junction contained 8 bases not matched to a gene.